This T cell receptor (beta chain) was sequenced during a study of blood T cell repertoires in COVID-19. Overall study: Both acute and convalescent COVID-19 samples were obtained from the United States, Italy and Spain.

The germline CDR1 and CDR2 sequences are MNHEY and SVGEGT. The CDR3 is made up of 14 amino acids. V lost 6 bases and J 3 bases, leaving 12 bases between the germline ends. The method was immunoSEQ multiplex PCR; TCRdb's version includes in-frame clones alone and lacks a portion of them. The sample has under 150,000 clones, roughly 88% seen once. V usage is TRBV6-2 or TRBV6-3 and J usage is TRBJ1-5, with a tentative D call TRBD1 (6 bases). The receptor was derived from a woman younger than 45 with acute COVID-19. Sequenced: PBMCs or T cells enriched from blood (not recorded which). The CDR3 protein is CASSGQFLNQPQHF. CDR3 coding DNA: TGTGCCAGCAGCGGACAGTTCCTCAATCAGCCCCAGCATTTT.